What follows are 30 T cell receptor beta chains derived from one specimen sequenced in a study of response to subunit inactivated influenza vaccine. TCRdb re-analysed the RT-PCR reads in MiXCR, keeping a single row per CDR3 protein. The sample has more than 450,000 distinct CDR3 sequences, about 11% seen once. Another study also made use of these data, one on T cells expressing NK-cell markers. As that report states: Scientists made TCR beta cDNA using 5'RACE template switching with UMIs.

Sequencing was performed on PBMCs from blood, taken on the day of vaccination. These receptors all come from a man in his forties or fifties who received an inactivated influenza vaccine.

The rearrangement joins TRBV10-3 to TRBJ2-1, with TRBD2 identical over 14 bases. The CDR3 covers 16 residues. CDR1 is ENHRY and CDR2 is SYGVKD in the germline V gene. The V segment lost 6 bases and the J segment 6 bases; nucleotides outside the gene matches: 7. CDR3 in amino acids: CAISKGTSGSSNEQFF. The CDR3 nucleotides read TGTGCCATCAGCAAAGGGACTAGCGGGAGCAGCAATGAGCAGTTCTTC.

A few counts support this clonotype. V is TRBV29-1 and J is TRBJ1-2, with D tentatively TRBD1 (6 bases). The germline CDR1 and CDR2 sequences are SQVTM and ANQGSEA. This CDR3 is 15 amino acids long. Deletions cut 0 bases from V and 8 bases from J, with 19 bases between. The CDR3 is CSVEDREWTRGGYTF. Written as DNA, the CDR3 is TGCAGCGTTGAAGATCGCGAGTGGACCAGGGGAGGCTACACCTTC. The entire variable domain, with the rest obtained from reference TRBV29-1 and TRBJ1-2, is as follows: SAVISQKPSRDICQRGTSLTIQCQVDSQVTMMFWYRQQPGQSLTLIATANQGSEATYESGFVIDKFPISRPNLTFSTLTVSNMSPEDSSIYLCSVEDREWTRGGYTFGSGTRLTVV.

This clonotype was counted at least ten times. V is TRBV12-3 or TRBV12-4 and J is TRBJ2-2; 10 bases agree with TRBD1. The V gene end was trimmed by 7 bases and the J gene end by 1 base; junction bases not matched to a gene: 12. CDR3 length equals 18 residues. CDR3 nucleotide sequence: TGTGCCAGCATCTGGACAGGGGGGAAGTACATGAACACCGGGGAGCTGTTTTTT. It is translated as CASIWTGGKYMNTGELFF.

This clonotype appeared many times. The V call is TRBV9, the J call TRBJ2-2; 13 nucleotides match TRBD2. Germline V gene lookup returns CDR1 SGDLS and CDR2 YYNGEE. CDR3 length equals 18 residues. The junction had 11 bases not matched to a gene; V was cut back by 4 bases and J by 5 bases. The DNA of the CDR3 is TGTGCCAGCAGCATCCAGACTAGCGGGGGGCCCTATACCGGGGAGCTGTTTTTT. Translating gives CASSIQTSGGPYTGELFF. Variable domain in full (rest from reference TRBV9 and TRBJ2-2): DSGVTQTPKHLITATGQRVTLRCSPRSGDLSVYWYQQSLDQGLQFLIQYYNGEERAKGNILERFSAQQFPDLHSELNLSSLELGDSALYFCASSIQTSGGPYTGELFFGEGSRLTVL.

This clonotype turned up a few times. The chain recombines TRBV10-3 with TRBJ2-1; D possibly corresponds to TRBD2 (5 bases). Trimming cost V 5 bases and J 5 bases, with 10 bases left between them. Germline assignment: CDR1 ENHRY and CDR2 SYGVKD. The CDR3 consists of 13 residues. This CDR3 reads CAISPGSNNEQFF. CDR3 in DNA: TGTGCCATCAGTCCGGGGTCAAACAATGAGCAGTTCTTC.

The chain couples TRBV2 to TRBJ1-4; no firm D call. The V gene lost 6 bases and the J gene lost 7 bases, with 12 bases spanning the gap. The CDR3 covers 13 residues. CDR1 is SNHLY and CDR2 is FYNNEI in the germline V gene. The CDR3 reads CASRITGREKLFF. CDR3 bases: TGTGCCAGCAGGATCACTGGCCGTGAAAAACTGTTTTTT. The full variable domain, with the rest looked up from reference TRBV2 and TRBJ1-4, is EPEVTQTPSHQVTQMGQEVILRCVPISNHLYFYWYRQILGQKVEFLVSFYNNEISEKSEIFDDQFSVERPDGSNFTLKIRSTKLEDSAMYFCASRITGREKLFFGSGTQLSVL.

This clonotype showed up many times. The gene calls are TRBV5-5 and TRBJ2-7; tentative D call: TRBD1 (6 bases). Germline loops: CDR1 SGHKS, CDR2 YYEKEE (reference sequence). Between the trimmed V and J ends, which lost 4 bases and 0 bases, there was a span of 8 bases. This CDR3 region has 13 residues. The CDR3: CASSHRVSYEQYF. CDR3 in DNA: TGTGCCAGCAGCCACAGGGTCTCCTACGAGCAGTACTTC.

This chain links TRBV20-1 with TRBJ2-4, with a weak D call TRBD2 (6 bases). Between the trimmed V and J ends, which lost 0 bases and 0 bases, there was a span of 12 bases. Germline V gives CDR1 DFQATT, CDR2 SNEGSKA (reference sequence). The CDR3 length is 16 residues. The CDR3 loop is CSARDFRDLAKNIQYF. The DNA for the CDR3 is TGCAGTGCTAGAGATTTTCGGGACTTAGCCAAAAACATTCAGTACTTC.

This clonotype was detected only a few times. The CDR3 sequence is CSVRGPGANVLTF. The CDR3 nucleotides are TGCAGCGTCAGGGGGCCCGGGGCCAACGTCCTGACTTTC. The chain couples TRBV29-1 to TRBJ2-6; the match to TRBD1 covers 8 bases. The CDR3 extends over 13 amino acids. J was trimmed by 4 bases and V by 6 bases; bases with no gene match: 2. The V gene's germline CDR1 is SQVTM and CDR2 ANQGSEA. Variable domain in full (rest from reference TRBV29-1 and TRBJ2-6): SAVISQKPSRDICQRGTSLTIQCQVDSQVTMMFWYRQQPGQSLTLIATANQGSEATYESGFVIDKFPISRPNLTFSTLTVSNMSPEDSSIYLCSVRGPGANVLTFGAGSRLTVL.

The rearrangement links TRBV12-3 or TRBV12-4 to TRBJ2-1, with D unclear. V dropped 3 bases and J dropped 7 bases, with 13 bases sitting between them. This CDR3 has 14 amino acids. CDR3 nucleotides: TGTGCCAGCAGTTTTACCCTGGGGTTTAATGAGCAGTTCTTC. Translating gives CASSFTLGFNEQFF.

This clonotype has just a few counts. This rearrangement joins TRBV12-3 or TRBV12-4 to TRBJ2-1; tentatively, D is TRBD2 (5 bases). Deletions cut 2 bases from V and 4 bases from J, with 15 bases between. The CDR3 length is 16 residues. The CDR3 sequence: CASSLSAGPGYNEQFF. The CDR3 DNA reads TGTGCCAGCAGTTTATCGGCGGGCCCAGGTTACAATGAGCAGTTCTTC.

The CDR3 coding sequence is TGTGCCAGCAGCCCTCCGAACAGGGAGCTTGGTGAGCAGTTCTTC. Amino acid sequence: CASSPPNRELGEQFF. This chain uses TRBV7-2 with TRBJ2-1, with D maybe TRBD1 (6 bases). CDR1 and CDR2 (germline): SGHTA, FQGNSA. Trimming stripped 5 bases from V and 9 bases from J, with 20 bases between. The CDR3 runs to 15 residues.

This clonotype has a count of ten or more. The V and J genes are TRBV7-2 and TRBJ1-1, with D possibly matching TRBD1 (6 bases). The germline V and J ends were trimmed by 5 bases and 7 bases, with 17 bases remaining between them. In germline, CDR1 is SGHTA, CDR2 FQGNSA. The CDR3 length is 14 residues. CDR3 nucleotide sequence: TGTGCCAGCAGCAAACGGGACAAGGGATATGAAGCTTTCTTT. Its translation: CASSKRDKGYEAFF.

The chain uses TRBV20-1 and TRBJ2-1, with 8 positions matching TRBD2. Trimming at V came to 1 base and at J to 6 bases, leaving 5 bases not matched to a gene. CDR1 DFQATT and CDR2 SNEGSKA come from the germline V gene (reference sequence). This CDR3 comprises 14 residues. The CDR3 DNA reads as TGCAGTGCTAGAGTGGCTAGCGGGTCCAATGAGCAGTTCTTC. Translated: CSARVASGSNEQFF.

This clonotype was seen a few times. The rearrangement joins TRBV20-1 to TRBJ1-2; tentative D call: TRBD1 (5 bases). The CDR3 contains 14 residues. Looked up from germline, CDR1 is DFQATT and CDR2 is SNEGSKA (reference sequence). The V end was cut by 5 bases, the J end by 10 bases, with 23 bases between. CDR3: CSAAGTGNDGIYTF. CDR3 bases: TGCAGTGCTGCTGGGACTGGGAACGATGGTATCTACACCTTC.

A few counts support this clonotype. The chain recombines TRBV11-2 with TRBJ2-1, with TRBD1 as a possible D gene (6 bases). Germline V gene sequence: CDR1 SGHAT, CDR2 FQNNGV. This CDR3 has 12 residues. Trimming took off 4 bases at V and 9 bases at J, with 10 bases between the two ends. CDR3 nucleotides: TGTGCCAGCAGCTCTACAGGGATTGAGCAGTTCTTC. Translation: CASSSTGIEQFF. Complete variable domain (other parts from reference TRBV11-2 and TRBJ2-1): EAGVAQSPRYKIIEKRQSVAFWCNPISGHATLYWYQQILGQGPKLLIQFQNNGVVDDSQLPKDRFSAERLKGVDSTLKIQPAKLEDSAVYLCASSSTGIEQFFGPGTRLTVL.

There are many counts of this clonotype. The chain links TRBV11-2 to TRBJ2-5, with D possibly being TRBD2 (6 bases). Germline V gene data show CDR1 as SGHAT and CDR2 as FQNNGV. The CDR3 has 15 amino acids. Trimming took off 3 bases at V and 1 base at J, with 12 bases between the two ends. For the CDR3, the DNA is TGTGCCAGCAGCTTGGGGCCAGCGGGCCAAGAGACCCAGTACTTC. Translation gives CASSLGPAGQETQYF. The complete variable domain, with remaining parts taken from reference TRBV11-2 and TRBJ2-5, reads EAGVAQSPRYKIIEKRQSVAFWCNPISGHATLYWYQQILGQGPKLLIQFQNNGVVDDSQLPKDRFSAERLKGVDSTLKIQPAKLEDSAVYLCASSLGPAGQETQYFGPGTRLLVL.

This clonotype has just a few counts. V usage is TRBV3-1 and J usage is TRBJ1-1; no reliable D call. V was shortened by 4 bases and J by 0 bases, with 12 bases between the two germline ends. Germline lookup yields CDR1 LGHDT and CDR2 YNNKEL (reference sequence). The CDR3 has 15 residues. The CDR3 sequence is CASSPDLFLNTEAFF. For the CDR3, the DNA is TGTGCCAGCAGCCCCGACCTATTTTTGAACACTGAAGCTTTCTTT. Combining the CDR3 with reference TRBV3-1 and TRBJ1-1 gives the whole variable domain DTAVSQTPKYLVTQMGNDKSIKCEQNLGHDTMYWYKQDSKKFLKIMFSYNNKELIINETVPNRFSPKSPDKAHLNLHINSLELGDSAVYFCASSPDLFLNTEAFFGQGTRLTVV.

CDR3 protein: CASSLLTGGGDYEQYF. The CDR3 region has the DNA TGTGCCAGCAGTTTACTTACAGGGGGAGGGGACTACGAGCAGTACTTC. V is TRBV28 and J is TRBJ2-7, with D maybe TRBD1 (8 bases). V was shortened by 2 bases and J by 3 bases, with 17 bases between the two germline ends. CDR1 MDHEN and CDR2 SYDVKM come from the germline V gene. This CDR3 region has 16 residues.

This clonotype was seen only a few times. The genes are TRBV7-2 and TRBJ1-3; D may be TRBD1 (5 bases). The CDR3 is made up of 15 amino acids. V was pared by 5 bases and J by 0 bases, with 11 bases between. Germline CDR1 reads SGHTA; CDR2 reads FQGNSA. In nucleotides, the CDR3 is TGTGCCAGCAGCCCCCGACAGAGCTCTGGAAACACCATATATTTT. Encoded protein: CASSPRQSSGNTIYF. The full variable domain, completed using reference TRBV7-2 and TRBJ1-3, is GAGVSQSPSNKVTEKGKDVELRCDPISGHTALYWYRQSLGQGLEFLIYFQGNSAPDKSGLPSDRFSAERTGGSVSTLTIQRTQQEDSAVYLCASSPRQSSGNTIYFGEGSWLTVV.

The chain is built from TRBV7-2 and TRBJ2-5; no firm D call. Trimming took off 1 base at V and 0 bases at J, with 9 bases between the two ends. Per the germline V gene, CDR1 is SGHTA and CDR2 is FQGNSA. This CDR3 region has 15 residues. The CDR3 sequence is CASSLVSGYQETQYF. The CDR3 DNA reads TGTGCCAGCAGCTTAGTATCTGGATACCAAGAGACCCAGTACTTC.

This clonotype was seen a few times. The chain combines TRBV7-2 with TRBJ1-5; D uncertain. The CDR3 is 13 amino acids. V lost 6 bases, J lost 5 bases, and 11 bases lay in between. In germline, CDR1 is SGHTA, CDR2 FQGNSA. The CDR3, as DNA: TGTGCCAGCAGTTACAAGACGGATCAGCCCCAGCATTTT. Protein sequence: CASSYKTDQPQHF. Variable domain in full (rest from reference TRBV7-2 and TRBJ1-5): GAGVSQSPSNKVTEKGKDVELRCDPISGHTALYWYRQSLGQGLEFLIYFQGNSAPDKSGLPSDRFSAERTGGSVSTLTIQRTQQEDSAVYLCASSYKTDQPQHFGDGTRLSIL.

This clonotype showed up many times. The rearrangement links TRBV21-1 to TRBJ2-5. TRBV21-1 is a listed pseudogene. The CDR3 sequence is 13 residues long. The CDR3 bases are TGTGCCAGCAGCAAGAGGAGACAAGAGACCCAGTACTTC. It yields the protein CASSKRRQETQYF.

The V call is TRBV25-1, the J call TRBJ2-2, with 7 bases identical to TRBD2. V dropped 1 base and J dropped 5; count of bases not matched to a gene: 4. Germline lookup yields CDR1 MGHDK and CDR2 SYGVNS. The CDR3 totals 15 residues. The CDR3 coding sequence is TGTGCCAGCAGTGAATCCGGCGGGAGTACCGGGGAGCTGTTTTTT. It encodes CASSESGGSTGELFF.

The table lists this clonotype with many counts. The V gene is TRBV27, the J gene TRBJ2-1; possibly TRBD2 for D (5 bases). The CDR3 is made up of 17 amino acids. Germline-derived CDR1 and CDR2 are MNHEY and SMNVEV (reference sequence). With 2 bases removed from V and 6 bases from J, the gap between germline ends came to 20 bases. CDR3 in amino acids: CASSLRTPGNRPNEQFF. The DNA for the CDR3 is TGTGCCAGCAGTTTACGAACCCCGGGAAATAGGCCCAATGAGCAGTTCTTC.

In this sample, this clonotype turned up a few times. The DNA for the CDR3 is TGCAGTGCTAGGCCACAGGGACATGGCTACACCTTC. Translated: CSARPQGHGYTF. The V call is TRBV20-1, the J call TRBJ1-2; TRBD1 is a possible D gene (6 bases). Looked up from germline, CDR1 is DFQATT and CDR2 is SNEGSKA (reference sequence). The CDR3 length is 12 residues. V was pared by 3 bases and J by 6 bases, with 11 bases between.

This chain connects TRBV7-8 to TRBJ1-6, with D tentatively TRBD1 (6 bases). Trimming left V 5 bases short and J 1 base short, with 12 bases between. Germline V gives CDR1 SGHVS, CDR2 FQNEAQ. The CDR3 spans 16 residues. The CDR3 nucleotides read TGTGCCAGCAGCCCCCCAGGGGAGTCCTATAATTCACCCCTCCACTTT. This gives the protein CASSPPGESYNSPLHF.

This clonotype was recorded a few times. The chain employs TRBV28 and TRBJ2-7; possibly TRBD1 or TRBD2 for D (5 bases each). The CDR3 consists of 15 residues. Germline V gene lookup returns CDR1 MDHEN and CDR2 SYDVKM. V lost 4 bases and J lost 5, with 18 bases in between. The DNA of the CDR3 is TGTGCCAGCAGTTCCCCCCCAGGGAGAATAAACGAGCAGTACTTC. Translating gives CASSSPPGRINEQYF.

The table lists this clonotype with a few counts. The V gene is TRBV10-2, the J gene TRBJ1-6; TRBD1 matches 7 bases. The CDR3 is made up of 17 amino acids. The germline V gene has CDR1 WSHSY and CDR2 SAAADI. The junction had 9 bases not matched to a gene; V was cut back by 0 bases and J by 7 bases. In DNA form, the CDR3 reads TGCGCCAGCAGTGAGTCTCCAGGGGGGAGCTTGAATTCACCCCTCCACTTT. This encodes CASSESPGGSLNSPLHF.

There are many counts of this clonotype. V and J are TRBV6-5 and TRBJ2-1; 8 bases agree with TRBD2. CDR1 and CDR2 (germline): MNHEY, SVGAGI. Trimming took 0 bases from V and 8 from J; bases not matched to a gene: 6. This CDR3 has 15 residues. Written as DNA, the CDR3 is TGTGCCAGCAGTTACTCGAGCGGGAGTTTCGATGAGCAGTTCTTC. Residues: CASSYSSGSFDEQFF.